This TCR beta chain appears in the sequencing data of a study of T-cell memory formation after mild COVID-19. Study-level information: The two donors had largely donor-specific TCR clusters. Broader study findings: Pre-infection memory harbored some responding clones, suggesting cross-reactive memory joined. Largely, contracting CD4+ clones fell within CM and EM, and contracting CD8+ clones within EMRA.

Trimming took 0 bases from V and 3 from J, leaving 9 bases between them. The germline CDR1 and CDR2 sequences are SEHNR and FQNEAQ (reference sequence). The CDR3 is 14 residues long. This clonotype was seen ten or more times. Antigen specificity is unknown. Libraries for TCRalpha and TCRbeta carried sample barcodes and unique molecular identifiers via 5'RACE. Via MiXCR, TCRdb re-called the 5' RACE reads, giving one row per CDR3 protein. This sample yields fewer than 400,000 distinct CDR3 sequences, of which 16% are seen a single time; 20% to 25% belongs to the top ten. The chain carries TRBV7-9 and TRBJ2-7; D gene unclear. The TCR comes from a man aged 18 to 29 who had mild COVID-19 (a few samples of this study predate the infection). Cell type and time point are not known. What was sequenced was PBMCs or a T cell subset sorted from them (not recorded which). CDR3 sequence reads: CASSLAWVSYEQYF. The CDR3 nucleotides read TGTGCCAGCAGCTTAGCGTGGGTGAGCTACGAGCAGTACTTC.